This passage covers 21 T cell receptor beta chains from one sample sequenced in a study of long-term antiretroviral therapy in people with HIV. The run of the v3.0 immunoSEQ assay was at survey level. Sequencing was performed with immunoSEQ multiplex PCR; in TCRdb, only in-frame clones are kept and a portion is missing. The top ten hold roughly 2.5% of the sample, which has under 30,000 clones, 94% seen once. The sample was unsorted PBMCs, taken approximately 7.4 years after starting antiretroviral therapy. The source is a man between 50 and 59 years old with HIV.

CDR3 sequence (DNA): TGCAGCGTTGTAGGGGAGTGGGGTCAGCCCCAGCATTTT. Translating gives CSVVGEWGQPQHF. The chain recombines TRBV29-1 with TRBJ1-5, with a possible D match to TRBD1 (5 bases). Trimming shortened V by 4 bases and J by 6 bases, and 13 bases separated the two germline ends. The CDR3 loop spans 13 amino acids. The germline V gene has CDR1 SQVTM and CDR2 ANQGSEA.

The chain joins TRBV4-3 to TRBJ2-1; 13 positions agree with TRBD2. V shed 0 bases and J 2 bases; nucleotides not matched to a gene: 4. Per germline, CDR1 LGHNA and CDR2 YSLEER. The CDR3 is made up of 18 amino acids. The CDR3 sequence: CASSQDWTSGGPYNEQFF. Written as DNA, the CDR3 is TGCGCCAGCAGCCAAGATTGGACTAGCGGGGGTCCCTACAATGAGCAGTTCTTC.

V and J are TRBV6-6 and TRBJ1-2; possible D gene TRBD1, 5 bases. CDR3 size: 14 residues. Looked up from germline, CDR1 is MNHNY and CDR2 is SVGAGI (reference sequence). Trimming left V 4 bases short and J 5 bases short, with 14 bases between. For the CDR3, the DNA is TGTGCCAGCAGTTGGGGCGTTAGGGCGTATGGCTACACCTTC. Translated, it gives CASSWGVRAYGYTF.

The chain combines TRBV9 with TRBJ2-2, with TRBD2 matching 7 bases. Per the germline V gene, CDR1 is SGDLS and CDR2 is YYNGEE. The CDR3 contains 17 residues. V shed 0 bases and J 1 base; nucleotides not matched to a gene: 6. CDR3 in DNA: TGTGCCAGCAGCGTAGCTTGGGCTAGCGGGAACACCGGGGAGCTGTTTTTT. The encoded protein is CASSVAWASGNTGELFF.

The V gene is TRBV6-6, the J gene TRBJ2-2, with 7 bases identical to TRBD2. V shed 11 bases and J 0 bases; nucleotides not matched to a gene: 6. The CDR3 extends over 14 amino acids. Per the germline V gene, CDR1 is MNHNY and CDR2 is SVGAGI (reference sequence). CDR3 coding DNA: TGTGCCCACTCCGGGGGGTCGAACACCGGGGAGCTGTTTTTT. It codes for CAHSGGSNTGELFF.

The rearrangement uses TRBV25-1 and TRBJ2-7, with 10 bases identical to TRBD1. Germline V CDR1 and CDR2: MGHDK, SYGVNS. Trimming removed 3 bases from V and 5 bases from J; junction bases left unmatched: 10. The CDR3 contains 16 residues. The CDR3 loop reads CASSDLRGQGFHEQYF. Here the CDR3 DNA reads TGTGCCAGCAGTGATTTGAGGGGACAGGGGTTCCACGAGCAGTACTTC.

V usage is TRBV5-1 and J usage is TRBJ2-6; D perhaps matches TRBD2 (5 bases). V was trimmed by 4 bases and J by 0 bases, leaving 11 bases between them. This CDR3 region has 16 residues. CDR1 and CDR2 from the germline V gene are SGHRS and YFSETQ. The chain's CDR3 is CASSQGSYSGANVLTF. The CDR3 DNA follows: TGCGCCAGCAGCCAAGGGAGCTACTCTGGGGCCAACGTCCTGACTTTC.

V is TRBV2 and J is TRBJ2-1; 8 nucleotides agree with TRBD2. The J segment lost 2 bases and the V segment lost 10 bases, leaving 7 bases of the junction unmatched. There are 14 residues in the CDR3. In germline, CDR1 is SNHLY, CDR2 FYNNEI. The CDR3 loop reads CANLAGSPYNEQFF. In DNA, the CDR3 is TGTGCCAACTTAGCGGGGAGTCCCTACAATGAGCAGTTCTTC.

The V call is TRBV15, the J call TRBJ1-4; D is perhaps TRBD1 (5 bases). The germline gives CDR1 LNHNV, CDR2 YYDKDF (reference sequence). Trimming shortened V by 0 bases and J by 7 bases, and 6 bases separated the two germline ends. This CDR3 is 13 amino acids long. The CDR3 region has the DNA TGTGCCACCAGCAGAGACAGGGCTGAAAAACTGTTTTTT. Protein: CATSRDRAEKLFF.

The V gene is TRBV9, the J gene TRBJ2-1; the match to TRBD1 covers 9 bases. Germline V gene lookup returns CDR1 SGDLS and CDR2 YYNGEE. Trimming removed 1 base from V and 8 bases from J; junction bases left unmatched: 7. The CDR3 length is 15 residues. CDR3 in amino acids: CASSVRDRVSHEQFF. The CDR3 bases are TGTGCCAGCAGCGTACGGGACAGGGTGTCCCATGAGCAGTTCTTC.

The V gene is TRBV6-1, the J gene TRBJ1-1; TRBD1 might be the D (6 bases). The CDR3 is 12 amino acids. Germline values: CDR1 MNHNS, CDR2 SASEGT. Trimming stripped 6 bases from V and 6 bases from J, with 11 bases between. The CDR3 DNA reads as TGTGCCAGCAGCCAGACAGGAGCTGAAGCTTTCTTT. The encoded protein is CASSQTGAEAFF.

The rearrangement links TRBV6-5 to TRBJ1-5; 7 positions match TRBD1. Germline values: CDR1 MNHEY, CDR2 SVGAGI. Trimming took 0 bases from V and 5 from J; bases not matched to a gene: 4. The CDR3 sequence is 15 residues long. CDR3 protein: CASSYSRTGDQPQHF. In DNA, the CDR3 is TGTGCCAGCAGTTACTCGAGAACAGGGGATCAGCCCCAGCATTTT.

V is TRBV27 and J is TRBJ2-7; 7 bases agree with TRBD1. With V trimmed by 3 bases and J by 2 bases, 4 bases remained unmatched. This CDR3 region has 14 residues. Germline CDR1 reads MNHEY; CDR2 reads SMNVEV (reference sequence). CDR3 bases: TGTGCCAGCAGTTTCGGGGACAGAACCTACGAGCAGTACTTC. Amino acid sequence: CASSFGDRTYEQYF.

The chain joins TRBV29-1 to TRBJ1-2, with a possible D match to TRBD1 (5 bases). Trimming stripped 0 bases from V and 4 bases from J, with 9 bases between. This CDR3 comprises 13 residues. Germline CDR1 and CDR2: SQVTM and ANQGSEA. CDR3 nucleotide sequence: TGCAGCGTTGAAGATCTCGGGGGCTATGGCTACACCTTC. Residues: CSVEDLGGYGYTF. Supplemented by reference TRBV29-1 and TRBJ1-2, the full variable domain reads SAVISQKPSRDICQRGTSLTIQCQVDSQVTMMFWYRQQPGQSLTLIATANQGSEATYESGFVIDKFPISRPNLTFSTLTVSNMSPEDSSIYLCSVEDLGGYGYTFGSGTRLTVV.

V usage is TRBV7-9 and J usage is TRBJ1-5; no reliable D call. Germline-derived CDR1 and CDR2 are SEHNR and FQNEAQ (reference sequence). The CDR3 has 14 amino acids. With 5 bases removed from V and 10 bases from J, the gap between germline ends came to 18 bases. The CDR3: CASSPDSTPGPQHF. DNA for the CDR3: TGTGCCAGCAGCCCGGACTCAACCCCTGGACCCCAGCATTTT.

The genes are TRBV7-8 and TRBJ2-3; D not resolved. The CDR3 spans 14 residues. V was clipped by 5 bases and J by 3 bases, with 12 bases between them. Germline CDR1 reads SGHVS; CDR2 reads FQNEAQ. The CDR3 DNA reads TGTGCCAGCAGCCCTAACCTACGTACAGATACGCAGTATTTT. It is translated as CASSPNLRTDTQYF.

The rearrangement uses TRBV7-3 and TRBJ1-3; D remains unclear. With 1 base removed from V and 2 bases from J, the gap between germline ends came to 3 bases. The CDR3 has 13 amino acids. The germline V gene encodes CDR1 SGHTA and CDR2 FQGTGA. Here the CDR3 reads CASSLIPGNTIYF. As DNA, the CDR3 is TGTGCCAGCAGCTTAATTCCTGGAAACACCATATATTTT.

CDR3 region: CASSPQTSPQETQYF. The CDR3 region has the DNA TGCGCCAGCAGCCCCCAGACTAGCCCCCAAGAGACCCAGTACTTC. The chain links TRBV5-1 to TRBJ2-5; TRBD2 matches 7 bases. CDR3 length: 15 residues. Germline CDR1 and CDR2: SGHRS and YFSETQ. Unmatched junction bases numbered 7, after V lost 4 bases and J lost 1 base.

V usage is TRBV19 and J usage is TRBJ1-2; tentative D call: TRBD1 (5 bases). The CDR3 consists of 15 residues. The V gene lost 5 bases and the J gene lost 1 base, with 14 bases spanning the gap. Germline V CDR1 and CDR2: LNHDA, SQIVND (reference sequence). The chain's CDR3 is CASSWGQASNYGYTF. The CDR3, as DNA: TGTGCCAGTAGTTGGGGCCAGGCGAGTAACTATGGCTACACCTTC.

The V call is TRBV7-3, the J call TRBJ1-1, with a possible D match to TRBD1 (5 bases). The V and J ends lost 1 base and 4 bases respectively, with 7 bases between them. CDR1 is SGHTA and CDR2 is FQGTGA in the germline V gene. The CDR3 spans 13 residues. The CDR3 sequence is CASSLSRGTEAFF. Written as DNA, the CDR3 is TGTGCCAGCAGCTTAAGTAGGGGCACTGAAGCTTTCTTT.

The V gene is TRBV6-1, the J gene TRBJ2-3; 8 nucleotides match TRBD2. V lost 10 bases and J lost 1; bases outside the gene matches: 4. In germline, CDR1 is MNHNS, CDR2 SASEGT. This CDR3 is built from 13 residues. This chain's CDR3 is CATNSGGTDTQYF. Here the CDR3 DNA reads TGTGCCACTAATAGCGGGGGCACAGATACGCAGTATTTT.